The 30 T cell receptor beta chains in this list originate from one sample, sequenced in a study of tumour-infiltrating T cells in Burkitt lymphoma. Using immunoSEQ multiplex PCR, the repertoire was profiled, and TCRdb retains in-frame clones only, with some absent. The table lists about 3,000 clones, roughly 15% of them singletons. Material for sequencing was tumor tissue. These receptors were collected from a human donor with Burkitt lymphoma.

This clone was picked up a small number of times. The CDR3 bases are TGTGCCAGCAGCCCCGTGGGGACGTCGGGCGAAGGCTACACCTTC. As protein: CASSPVGTSGEGYTF. The rearrangement links TRBV7-2 to TRBJ1-2, with D possibly being TRBD1 (5 bases). Germline V CDR1 and CDR2: SGHTA, FQGNSA. V was shortened by 5 bases and J by 8 bases, with 21 bases between the two germline ends. This CDR3 region has 15 residues.

This clone was detected a few times. The V and J genes are TRBV7-2 and TRBJ2-2, with 8 bases fitting TRBD2. Germline V gene lookup returns CDR1 SGHTA and CDR2 FQGNSA. The CDR3 has 15 amino acids. Trimming removed 4 bases from V and 2 bases from J; junction bases left unmatched: 3. CDR3 coding DNA: TGTGCCAGCAGCTGGGGACTAGTCAACACCGGGGAGCTGTTTTTT. Translated, it gives CASSWGLVNTGELFF. Combining the CDR3 with reference TRBV7-2 and TRBJ2-2 gives the whole variable domain GAGVSQSPSNKVTEKGKDVELRCDPISGHTALYWYRQSLGQGLEFLIYFQGNSAPDKSGLPSDRFSAERTGGSVSTLTIQRTQQEDSAVYLCASSWGLVNTGELFFGEGSRLTVL.

The chain recombines TRBV7-2 with TRBJ2-7; D may be TRBD2 (6 bases). Germline-derived CDR1 and CDR2 are SGHTA and FQGNSA. CDR3 length: 16 amino acids. The germline V and J ends were trimmed by 1 base and 6 bases, with 19 bases remaining between them. The CDR3 nucleotides read TGTGCCAGCAGCTTAGTCCGGGACTTGGGGCGGGGCGAGCAGTACTTC. It specifies CASSLVRDLGRGEQYF.

This clone was observed a few times. CDR3 nucleotide sequence: TGTGCCATCAGTGACCTGGGCGGGGGCTACACCTTC. This sequence encodes CAISDLGGGYTF. The chain employs TRBV10-3 and TRBJ1-2; D gene uncertain. The CDR3 has 12 residues. CDR1 and CDR2 from the germline V gene are ENHRY and SYGVKD. With 3 bases removed from V and 8 bases from J, the gap between germline ends came to 10 bases.

The chain employs TRBV18 and TRBJ1-1; tentatively, D is TRBD1 (5 bases). Trimming stripped 4 bases from V and 3 bases from J, with 9 bases between. The CDR3 runs 13 residues. Germline CDR1 and CDR2: KGHSH and LQKENI. The CDR3 nucleotides read TGTGCCAGCTCACGGGACTTCGACACTGAAGCTTTCTTT. Amino acid sequence: CASSRDFDTEAFF.

This clone was observed a few times. The chain carries TRBV18 and TRBJ2-3, with D perhaps matching TRBD2 (6 bases). V was trimmed by 4 bases and J by 0 bases, leaving 8 bases between them. CDR3 length: 14 residues. The germline V gene encodes CDR1 KGHSH and CDR2 LQKENI. CDR3: CASSLAASTDTQYF. The CDR3 nucleotides read TGTGCCAGCTCACTAGCGGCTAGCACAGATACGCAGTATTTT.

This clone was counted a few times. The rearrangement joins TRBV5-1 to TRBJ2-5; D is ambiguous. There are 14 residues in the CDR3. Germline V gives CDR1 SGHRS, CDR2 YFSETQ. The V and J ends lost 4 bases and 9 bases respectively, with 19 bases between them. Written as DNA, the CDR3 is TGCGCCAGCAGCCGAGAGTACAGCACAACGGCCCAGTACTTC. Amino acids: CASSREYSTTAQYF.

The chain joins TRBV5-8 to TRBJ1-2; D gene uncertain. The CDR3 has 15 amino acids. Trimming pared 0 bases from V and 1 base from J, leaving 10 bases between. Per the germline V gene, CDR1 is SGHTS and CDR2 is YDEGEE. Here the CDR3 reads CASSLAIGDNYGYTF. CDR3 DNA sequence: TGTGCCAGCAGCTTGGCGATCGGGGATAACTATGGCTACACCTTC. The whole variable domain, filled in from reference TRBV5-8 and TRBJ1-2, reads EAGVTQSPTHLIKTRGQQATLRCSPISGHTSVYWYQQALGLGLQFLLWYDEGEERNRGNFPPRFSGRQFPNYSSELNVNALELEDSALYLCASSLAIGDNYGYTFGSGTRLTVV.

The chain couples TRBV5-3 to TRBJ2-3; TRBD2 agrees at 15 bases. TRBV5-3 is an ORF for which the function is uncertain. The V segment lost 1 base and the J segment 11 bases; nucleotides outside the gene matches: 8. The CDR3 loop spans 16 amino acids. The CDR3 nucleotides read TGTGCCAGAAGCTTGTGGGGACTAGCGGGGGGCCGGGGGCAGTATTTT. Its translation: CARSLWGLAGGRGQYF.

The chain joins TRBV11-2 to TRBJ2-7, with TRBD2 identical over 12 bases. From germline, CDR1 is SGHAT and CDR2 FQNNGV. The CDR3 totals 15 residues. The junction had 8 bases not matched to a gene; V was cut back by 5 bases and J by 6 bases. CDR3 nucleotide sequence: TGTGCCAGCAGCGTGACTAGCGGGGGCTTAGTCGAGCAGTACTTC. This gives the protein CASSVTSGGLVEQYF. The whole variable domain, filled in from reference TRBV11-2 and TRBJ2-7, reads EAGVAQSPRYKIIEKRQSVAFWCNPISGHATLYWYQQILGQGPKLLIQFQNNGVVDDSQLPKDRFSAERLKGVDSTLKIQPAKLEDSAVYLCASSVTSGGLVEQYFGPGTRLTVT.

This clone has just a few counts. The chain carries TRBV4-2 and TRBJ1-3, with 9 positions matching TRBD1. Trimming removed 2 bases from V and 5 bases from J; junction bases left unmatched: 4. The germline gives CDR1 LGHNA, CDR2 YNFKEQ. The CDR3 runs 15 residues. The CDR3 reads CASSQQGQGRNTIYF. CDR3 bases: TGTGCCAGCAGCCAACAAGGACAGGGGAGAAACACCATATATTTT.

This clone was detected a few times. The genes are TRBV7-8 and TRBJ1-1; D remains ambiguous. Germline CDR1 and CDR2: SGHVS and FQNEAQ. Trimming left V 5 bases short and J 0 bases short, with 16 bases between. This CDR3 contains 16 residues. CDR3 protein: CASSPVLGYVNTEAFF. CDR3 coding DNA: TGTGCCAGCAGCCCCGTCCTGGGTTATGTGAACACTGAAGCTTTCTTT.

This clone has only a few counts. The CDR3 region is CASIGRGRGSNIQYF. Written as DNA, the CDR3 is TGTGCCAGTATCGGGAGGGGCCGCGGGTCTAACATTCAGTACTTC. The chain recombines TRBV19 with TRBJ2-4; 8 positions agree with TRBD2. The CDR3 runs to 15 residues. Per germline, CDR1 LNHDA and CDR2 SQIVND (reference sequence). With 7 bases clipped from V and 7 bases from J, the junction kept 12 bases outside the gene matches.

The rearrangement links TRBV5-1 to TRBJ2-7; D gene ambiguous. Trimming shortened V by 4 bases and J by 4 bases, and 9 bases separated the two germline ends. This CDR3 comprises 12 residues. Germline V lookup: CDR1 SGHRS, CDR2 YFSETQ. For the CDR3, the DNA is TGCGCCAGCAGCATCGTTGGGTACGAGCAGTACTTC. Translating gives CASSIVGYEQYF.

The V and J genes are TRBV7-2 and TRBJ2-3; 9 positions match TRBD2. This CDR3 is 19 amino acids long. Trimming at V came to 5 bases and at J to 2 bases, leaving 17 bases not matched to a gene. Germline loops: CDR1 SGHTA, CDR2 FQGNSA. The CDR3 loop reads CASSLWLSVLAGSTDTQYF. DNA of the CDR3: TGTGCCAGCAGCCTCTGGCTCTCTGTGCTAGCGGGGTCCACAGATACGCAGTATTTT.

The chain uses TRBV5-6 and TRBJ2-1, with D possibly being TRBD2 (5 bases). Germline V lookup: CDR1 SGHDT, CDR2 YYEEEE. The CDR3 loop spans 12 amino acids. V was pared by 7 bases and J by 7 bases, with 12 bases between. CDR3 loop: CASGSRGNEQFF. The DNA for the CDR3 is TGTGCCAGCGGTTCCCGAGGGAATGAGCAGTTCTTC. The variable domain in full, completed from reference TRBV5-6 and TRBJ2-1, reads DAGVTQSPTHLIKTRGQQVTLRCSPKSGHDTVSWYQQALGQGPQFIFQYYEEEERQRGNFPDRFSGHQFPNYSSELNVNALLLGDSALYLCASGSRGNEQFFGPGTRLTVL.

The genes are TRBV9 and TRBJ1-2; the match to TRBD1 covers 7 bases. Germline V lookup: CDR1 SGDLS, CDR2 YYNGEE. CDR3 length: 15 residues. V gave up 2 bases and J gave up 4 bases; unmatched junction bases: 8. The chain's CDR3 is CASSVYRGALYGYTF. The CDR3 region has the DNA TGTGCCAGCAGCGTGTACAGGGGCGCCCTCTATGGCTACACCTTC. The full variable domain, rest sourced from reference TRBV9 and TRBJ1-2, is DSGVTQTPKHLITATGQRVTLRCSPRSGDLSVYWYQQSLDQGLQFLIQYYNGEERAKGNILERFSAQQFPDLHSELNLSSLELGDSALYFCASSVYRGALYGYTFGSGTRLTVV.

The chain recombines TRBV6-1 with TRBJ2-7; 7 bases line up with TRBD1. Looked up from germline, CDR1 is MNHNS and CDR2 is SASEGT. The CDR3 is 15 residues long. The V and J ends lost 1 base and 2 bases, in that order; junction bases with no gene match: 5. The CDR3 DNA is TGTGCCAGCAGTGAAGTTCCGACAGGGCCCTACGAGCAGTACTTC. This encodes CASSEVPTGPYEQYF.

V is TRBV5-1 and J is TRBJ2-3, with a weak D call TRBD1 (5 bases). V gave up 2 bases and J gave up 2 bases, with 15 bases separating them. CDR3 length: 16 residues. Germline V lookup: CDR1 SGHRS, CDR2 YFSETQ. The DNA of the CDR3 is TGCGCCAGCAGCTTCCTAGGCAGACAGAACACAGATACGCAGTATTTT. Encoded protein: CASSFLGRQNTDTQYF.

The sample holds a few counts of this clone. The chain uses TRBV5-4 and TRBJ2-7; the match to TRBD1 covers 10 bases. CDR3 size: 15 residues. Germline CDR1 reads SGHNT; CDR2 reads YYREEE (reference sequence). The junction had 8 bases not matched to a gene; V was cut back by 8 bases and J by 0 bases. In DNA form, the CDR3 reads TGTGCCAGGGGGACAGGGGCCAGGAGCTCCTACGAGCAGTACTTC. Its protein is CARGTGARSSYEQYF.

The chain joins TRBV18 to TRBJ2-5; no firm D call. Germline V gives CDR1 KGHSH, CDR2 LQKENI. Trimming cost V 3 bases and J 2 bases, with 7 bases left between them. This CDR3 spans 13 amino acids. CDR3 protein: CASSPSRQETQYF. CDR3 nucleotides: TGTGCCAGCTCACCTTCGAGGCAAGAGACCCAGTACTTC.

The sample holds a few counts of this clone. The chain uses TRBV2 and TRBJ1-5; D unclear. Deletions cut 6 bases from V and 3 bases from J, with 12 bases between. Per germline, CDR1 SNHLY and CDR2 FYNNEI. The CDR3 is 14 amino acids. As DNA, the CDR3 is TGTGCCAGCAGCCCGACAAGGACCAATCAGCCCCAGCATTTT. Protein sequence: CASSPTRTNQPQHF.

The chain couples TRBV5-6 to TRBJ1-5; D not resolved. CDR1 is SGHDT, CDR2 YYEEEE, per germline. Trimming took 2 bases from V and 4 from J, leaving 4 bases between them. The CDR3 has 12 amino acids. The DNA for the CDR3 is TGTGCCAGCAGCTTATGGAATCAGCCCCAGCATTTT. This codes for CASSLWNQPQHF.

This sequence joins TRBV2 and TRBJ2-7; possibly TRBD1 for D (5 bases). The length of the CDR3 is 14 residues. Between the trimmed V and J ends, which lost 7 bases and 2 bases, there was a span of 15 bases. Germline CDR1 SNHLY, CDR2 FYNNEI. The CDR3 DNA reads as TGTGCCAGCAAGCCTCAGGGCAATACCTACGAGCAGTACTTC. This translates into CASKPQGNTYEQYF.

This clone appeared a few times. This sequence joins TRBV13 and TRBJ1-2, with D possibly matching TRBD1 (5 bases). Looked up from germline, CDR1 is PRHDT and CDR2 is FYEKMQ (reference sequence). There are 18 residues in the CDR3. V was shortened by 0 bases and J by 4 bases, with 21 bases between the two germline ends. CDR3 nucleotide sequence: TGTGCCAGCAGCTTAGGCGTCGCCCAGGGCCCCCCAGTCTATGGCTACACCTTC. This translates into CASSLGVAQGPPVYGYTF. The entire variable domain, with the rest obtained from reference TRBV13 and TRBJ1-2, is as follows: AAGVIQSPRHLIKEKRETATLKCYPIPRHDTVYWYQQGPGQDPQFLISFYEKMQSDKGSIPDRFSAQQFSDYHSELNMSSLELGDSALYFCASSLGVAQGPPVYGYTFGSGTRLTVV.

V usage is TRBV9 and J usage is TRBJ2-5; TRBD1 is a possible D gene (6 bases). V gave up 0 bases and J gave up 4 bases, with 13 bases separating them. The germline V gene has CDR1 SGDLS and CDR2 YYNGEE. CDR3 size: 15 residues. The CDR3, as DNA: TGTGCCAGCAGCGTAGCTGGGGGCGGGTCAGAGACCCAGTACTTC. Residues: CASSVAGGGSETQYF.

This clone showed up just a few times. This rearrangement joins TRBV19 to TRBJ2-7, with D tentatively TRBD2 (5 bases). CDR3 length: 13 residues. Trimming pared 5 bases from V and 3 bases from J, leaving 11 bases between. The germline gives CDR1 LNHDA, CDR2 SQIVND (reference sequence). This CDR3 reads CASSPSPFYEQYF. The CDR3 DNA sequence: TGTGCCAGTAGTCCTAGCCCTTTCTACGAGCAGTACTTC.

This clone was counted only a few times. This chain connects TRBV6-1 to TRBJ1-2; 8 bases map to TRBD1. Germline V gene sequence: CDR1 MNHNS, CDR2 SASEGT. Trimming removed 6 bases from V and 2 bases from J; junction bases left unmatched: 5. The CDR3 length is 14 residues. The CDR3 DNA reads as TGTGCCAGCAGCCCGACAGGGGCCAACTATGGCTACACCTTC. Translated: CASSPTGANYGYTF.

This clone has more than one count but fewer than ten. The chain recombines TRBV9 with TRBJ1-2, with 8 bases fitting TRBD1. With V trimmed by 0 bases and J by 4 bases, 14 bases remained unmatched. CDR3 length: 18 residues. The germline CDR1 and CDR2 sequences are SGDLS and YYNGEE. CDR3 DNA: TGTGCCAGCAGCGTAGCACGGGACTGGGCAGGGGGCACCTATGGCTACACCTTC. Residues: CASSVARDWAGGTYGYTF.

This clone is termed large. The CDR3 sequence is CASSIFGDTFLNEQFF. The DNA for the CDR3 is TGTGCCAGTAGTATATTCGGGGACACCTTTTTGAATGAGCAGTTCTTC. This rearrangement joins TRBV19 to TRBJ2-1, with D possibly TRBD1 on 6 matching bases. Trimming shortened V by 2 bases and J by 7 bases, and 18 bases separated the two germline ends. The germline CDR1 and CDR2 sequences are LNHDA and SQIVND (reference sequence). The length of the CDR3 is 16 residues.